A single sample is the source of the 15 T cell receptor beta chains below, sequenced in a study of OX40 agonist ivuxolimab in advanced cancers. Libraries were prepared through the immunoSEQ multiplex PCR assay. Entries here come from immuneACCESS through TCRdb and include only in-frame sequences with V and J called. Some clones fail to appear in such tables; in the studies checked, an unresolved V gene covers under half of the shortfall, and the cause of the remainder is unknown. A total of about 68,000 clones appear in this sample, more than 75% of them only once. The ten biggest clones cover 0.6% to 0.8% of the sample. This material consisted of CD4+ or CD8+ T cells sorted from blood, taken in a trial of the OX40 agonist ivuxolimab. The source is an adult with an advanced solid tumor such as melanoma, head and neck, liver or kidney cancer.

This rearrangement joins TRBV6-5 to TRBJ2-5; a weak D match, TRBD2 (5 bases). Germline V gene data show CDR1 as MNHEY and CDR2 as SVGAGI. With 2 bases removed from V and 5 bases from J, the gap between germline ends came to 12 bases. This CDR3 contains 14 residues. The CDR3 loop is CASSYVRGSETQYF. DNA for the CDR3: TGTGCCAGCAGTTACGTTCGGGGATCGGAGACCCAGTACTTC.

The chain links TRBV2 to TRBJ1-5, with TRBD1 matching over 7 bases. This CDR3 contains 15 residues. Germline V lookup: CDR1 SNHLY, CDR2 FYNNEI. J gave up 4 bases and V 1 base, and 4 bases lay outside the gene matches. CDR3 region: CASSEVGGRNQPQHF. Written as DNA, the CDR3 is TGTGCCAGCAGTGAAGTAGGGGGCCGGAATCAGCCCCAGCATTTT. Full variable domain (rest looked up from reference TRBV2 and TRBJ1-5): EPEVTQTPSHQVTQMGQEVILRCVPISNHLYFYWYRQILGQKVEFLVSFYNNEISEKSEIFDDQFSVERPDGSNFTLKIRSTKLEDSAMYFCASSEVGGRNQPQHFGDGTRLSIL.

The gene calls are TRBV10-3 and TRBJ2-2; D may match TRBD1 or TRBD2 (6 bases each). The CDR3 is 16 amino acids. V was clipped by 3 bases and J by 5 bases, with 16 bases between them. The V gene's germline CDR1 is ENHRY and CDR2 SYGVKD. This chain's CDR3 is CAISDFRGPTTGELFF. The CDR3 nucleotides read TGTGCCATCAGTGATTTCCGGGGGCCCACAACCGGGGAGCTGTTTTTT.

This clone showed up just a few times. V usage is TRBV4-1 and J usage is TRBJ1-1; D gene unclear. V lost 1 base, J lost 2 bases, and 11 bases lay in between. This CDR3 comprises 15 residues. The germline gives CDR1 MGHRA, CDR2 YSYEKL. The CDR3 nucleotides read TGCGCCAGCAGCCAAGCGTTTAGTTTAAACACTGAAGCTTTCTTT. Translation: CASSQAFSLNTEAFF.

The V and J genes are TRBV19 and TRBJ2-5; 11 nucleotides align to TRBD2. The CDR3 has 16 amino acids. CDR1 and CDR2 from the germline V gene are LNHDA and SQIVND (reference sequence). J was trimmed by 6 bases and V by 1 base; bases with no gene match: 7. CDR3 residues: CASSIVYSGGDQTQYF. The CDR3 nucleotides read TGTGCCAGTAGTATAGTGTATAGCGGGGGGGATCAGACCCAGTACTTC.

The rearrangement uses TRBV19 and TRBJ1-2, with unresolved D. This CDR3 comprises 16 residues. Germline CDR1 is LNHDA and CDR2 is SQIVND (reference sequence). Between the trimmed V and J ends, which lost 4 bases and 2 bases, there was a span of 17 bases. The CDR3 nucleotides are TGTGCCAGTAGTAAGTTTCAGTCGGGCGGGAACTATGGCTACACCTTC. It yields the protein CASSKFQSGGNYGYTF.

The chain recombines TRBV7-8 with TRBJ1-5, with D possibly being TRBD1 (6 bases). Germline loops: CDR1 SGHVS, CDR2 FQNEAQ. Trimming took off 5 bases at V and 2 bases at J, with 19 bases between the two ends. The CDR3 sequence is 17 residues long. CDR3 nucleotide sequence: TGTGCCAGCAGCCTAGGAAGTAGCAGGGGCCGCAATCAGCCCCAGCATTTT. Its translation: CASSLGSSRGRNQPQHF.

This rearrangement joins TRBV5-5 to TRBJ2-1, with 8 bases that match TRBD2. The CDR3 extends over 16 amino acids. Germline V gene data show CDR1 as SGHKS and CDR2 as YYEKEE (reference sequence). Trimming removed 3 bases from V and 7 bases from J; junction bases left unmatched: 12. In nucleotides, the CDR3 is TGTGCCAGCAGCTACTTAGCGGGGATAACCGGGAATGAGCAGTTCTTC. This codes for CASSYLAGITGNEQFF. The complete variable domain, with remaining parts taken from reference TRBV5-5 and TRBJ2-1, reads DAGVTQSPTHLIKTRGQQVTLRCSPISGHKSVSWYQQVLGQGPQFIFQYYEKEERGRGNFPDRFSARQFPNYSSELNVNALLLGDSALYLCASSYLAGITGNEQFFGPGTRLTVL.

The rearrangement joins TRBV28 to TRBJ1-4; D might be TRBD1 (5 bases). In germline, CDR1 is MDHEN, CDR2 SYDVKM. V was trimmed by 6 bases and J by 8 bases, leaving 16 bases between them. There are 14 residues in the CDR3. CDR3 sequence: CASSQGGVREKLFF. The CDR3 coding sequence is TGTGCCAGCAGCCAGGGTGGGGTGAGAGAAAAACTGTTTTTT. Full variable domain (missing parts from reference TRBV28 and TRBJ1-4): DVKVTQSSRYLVKRTGEKVFLECVQDMDHENMFWYRQDPGLGLRLIYFSYDVKMKEKGDIPEGYSVSREKKERFSLILESASTNQTSMYLCASSQGGVREKLFFGSGTQLSVL.

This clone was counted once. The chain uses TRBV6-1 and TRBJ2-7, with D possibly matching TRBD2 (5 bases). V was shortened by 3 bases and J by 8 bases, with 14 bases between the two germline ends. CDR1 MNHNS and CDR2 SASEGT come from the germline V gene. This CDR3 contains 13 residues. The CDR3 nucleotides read TGTGCCAGCAGTGATCCGGAGGAGATCAAGCAGTACTTC. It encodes CASSDPEEIKQYF.

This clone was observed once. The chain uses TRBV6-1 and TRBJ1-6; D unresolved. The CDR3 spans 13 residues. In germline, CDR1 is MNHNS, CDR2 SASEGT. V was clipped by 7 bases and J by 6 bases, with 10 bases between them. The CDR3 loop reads CASKAVINSPLHF. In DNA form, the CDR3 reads TGTGCCAGCAAAGCAGTGATTAATTCACCCCTCCACTTT.

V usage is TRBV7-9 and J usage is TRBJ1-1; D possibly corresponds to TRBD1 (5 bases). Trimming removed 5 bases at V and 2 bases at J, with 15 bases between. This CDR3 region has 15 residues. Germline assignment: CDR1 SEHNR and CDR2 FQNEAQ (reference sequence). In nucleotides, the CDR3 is TGTGCCAGCAGCACAACGGGGCTCACCAACACTGAAGCTTTCTTT. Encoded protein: CASSTTGLTNTEAFF. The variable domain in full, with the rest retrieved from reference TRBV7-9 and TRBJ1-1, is DTGVSQNPRHKITKRGQNVTFRCDPISEHNRLYWYRQTLGQGPEFLTYFQNEAQLEKSRLLSDRFSAERPKGSFSTLEIQRTEQGDSAMYLCASSTTGLTNTEAFFGQGTRLTVV.

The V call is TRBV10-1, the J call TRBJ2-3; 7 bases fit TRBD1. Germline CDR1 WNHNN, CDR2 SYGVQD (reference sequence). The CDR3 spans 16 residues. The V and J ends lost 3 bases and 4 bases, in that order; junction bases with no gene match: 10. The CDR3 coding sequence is TGCGCCAGCAGTGATCATGGAACAGGGGCGGCAGATACGCAGTATTTT. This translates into CASSDHGTGAADTQYF.

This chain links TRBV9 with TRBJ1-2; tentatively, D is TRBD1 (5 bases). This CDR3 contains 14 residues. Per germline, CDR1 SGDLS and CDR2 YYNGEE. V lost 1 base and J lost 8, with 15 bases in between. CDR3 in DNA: TGTGCCAGCAGCGTAAGGGACGCGGGTCGGGGCTACACCTTC. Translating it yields CASSVRDAGRGYTF.

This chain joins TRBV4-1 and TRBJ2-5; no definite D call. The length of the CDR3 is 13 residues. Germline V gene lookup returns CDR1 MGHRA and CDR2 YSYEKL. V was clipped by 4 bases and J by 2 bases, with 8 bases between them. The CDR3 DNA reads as TGCGCCAGCAGCCGGGCAGTGCAAGAGACCCAGTACTTC. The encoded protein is CASSRAVQETQYF.